This T cell receptor beta chain was recorded in a study of cytomegalovirus exposure and HLA in healthy donors. Findings of the study overall: A cluster of highly shared sequence variants was likely a sequencing artifact. Presence/absence analyses supposed approximately even sequencing depth among donors.

Remarks on this clone: Antigen unknown.

Researchers ran the PCR with 60 Vbeta and 13 Jbeta primers. In the authors' methods: A later analysis counted approximately 80 million unique TCR beta chains, some 11 million shared. Clones were sequenced by immunoSEQ multiplex PCR, and TCRdb holds only the in-frame ones, with some missing. Clone size and V and J calls were adopted from that table, with D and trimming inferred from the DNA. Among about 93,000 clones listed, more than 55% were seen once. Trimming took 2 bases from V and 5 from J, leaving 24 bases between them. The CDR3 consists of 18 residues. Germline V gene sequence: CDR1 SGHRS, CDR2 YFSETQ.

The sequence came from a boy between 10 and 17 years old in good health and CMV-seropositive. The gene calls are TRBV5-1 and TRBJ2-3, with TRBD1 as a possible D gene (6 bases). The sample comprised PBMCs. The CDR3 DNA is TGCGCCAGCAGCTTTAATACCCAGGGGTCGGTCTATCTAGATACGCAGTATTTT. Its protein product is CASSFNTQGSVYLDTQYF. The full variable domain, its missing parts supplied by reference TRBV5-1 and TRBJ2-3, is KAGVTQTPRYLIKTRGQQVTLSCSPISGHRSVSWYQQTPGQGLQFLFEYFSETQRNKGNFPGRFSGRQFSNSRSEMNVSTLELGDSALYLCASSFNTQGSVYLDTQYFGPGTRLTVL.